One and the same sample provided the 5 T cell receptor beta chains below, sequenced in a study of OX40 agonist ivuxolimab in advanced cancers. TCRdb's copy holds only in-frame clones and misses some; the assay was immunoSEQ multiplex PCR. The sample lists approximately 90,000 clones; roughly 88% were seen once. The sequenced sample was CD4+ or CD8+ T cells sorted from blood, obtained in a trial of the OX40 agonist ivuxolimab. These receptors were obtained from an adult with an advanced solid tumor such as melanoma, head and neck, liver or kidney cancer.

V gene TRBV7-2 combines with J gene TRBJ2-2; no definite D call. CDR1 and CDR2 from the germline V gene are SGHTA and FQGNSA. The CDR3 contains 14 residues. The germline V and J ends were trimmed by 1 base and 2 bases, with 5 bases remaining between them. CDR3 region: CASSLVKNTGELFF. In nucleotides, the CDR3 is TGTGCCAGCAGCTTAGTTAAAAACACCGGGGAGCTGTTTTTT. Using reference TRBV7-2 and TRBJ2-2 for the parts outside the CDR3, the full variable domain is GAGVSQSPSNKVTEKGKDVELRCDPISGHTALYWYRQSLGQGLEFLIYFQGNSAPDKSGLPSDRFSAERTGGSVSTLTIQRTQQEDSAVYLCASSLVKNTGELFFGEGSRLTVL.

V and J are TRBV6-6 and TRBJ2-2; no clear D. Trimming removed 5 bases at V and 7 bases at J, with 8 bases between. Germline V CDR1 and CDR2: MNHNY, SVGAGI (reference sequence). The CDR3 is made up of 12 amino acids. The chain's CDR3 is CASSPGDGELFF. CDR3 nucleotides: TGTGCCAGCAGTCCGGGTGACGGGGAGCTGTTTTTT.

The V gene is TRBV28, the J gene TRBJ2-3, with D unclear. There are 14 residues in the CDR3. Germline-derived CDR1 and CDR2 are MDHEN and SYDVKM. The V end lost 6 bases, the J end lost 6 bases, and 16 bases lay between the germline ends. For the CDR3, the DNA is TGTGCCAGCAGCCCCCCGTACATCCTGGATACGCAGTATTTT. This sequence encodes CASSPPYILDTQYF.

In nucleotides, the CDR3 is TGTGCCAGCAGTTCCAGAGGACAGGGTTTCTCTGGGGCCAACGTCCTGACTTTC. Protein sequence: CASSSRGQGFSGANVLTF. This rearrangement joins TRBV5-5 to TRBJ2-6; 8 nucleotides agree with TRBD1. CDR1 and CDR2 from the germline V gene are SGHKS and YYEKEE (reference sequence). CDR3 size: 18 residues. The V gene end was trimmed by 5 bases and the J gene end by 0 bases; junction bases not matched to a gene: 10.

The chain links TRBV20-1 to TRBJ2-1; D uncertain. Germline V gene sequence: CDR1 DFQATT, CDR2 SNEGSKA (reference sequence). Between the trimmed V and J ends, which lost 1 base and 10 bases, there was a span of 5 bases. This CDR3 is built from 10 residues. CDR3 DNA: TGCAGTGCTAGAGGGGCAGAGCAGTTCTTC. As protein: CSARGAEQFF.